These 26 T cell receptor beta chains came from one sample sequenced in a study of OX40 agonist ivuxolimab in advanced cancers. Only in-frame clones appear in the TCRdb table, and some are missing; sequencing was by immunoSEQ multiplex PCR. The repertoire holds approximately 33,000 clones, with about 88% as singletons. The input for sequencing was CD4+ or CD8+ T cells sorted from blood, taken in a trial of the OX40 agonist ivuxolimab. The receptors come from an adult with an advanced solid tumor such as melanoma, head and neck, liver or kidney cancer.

The chain couples TRBV9 to TRBJ1-5, with no clear D. The V gene's germline CDR1 is SGDLS and CDR2 YYNGEE. With 4 bases removed from V and 4 bases from J, the gap between germline ends came to 9 bases. This CDR3 is built from 13 residues. CDR3 amino acids: CASSPDGNQPQHF. The CDR3 DNA sequence: TGTGCCAGCAGCCCAGATGGGAATCAGCCCCAGCATTTT.

V and J are TRBV18 and TRBJ2-5, with 10 bases aligning to TRBD1. Germline CDR1 KGHSH, CDR2 LQKENI. This CDR3 has 16 residues. V lost 6 bases to trimming and J lost 5 bases; unmatched junction nucleotides: 12. CDR3 DNA: TGTGCCAGCTCCCGCACCGGGACAGGGGAAGGGGAGACCCAGTACTTC. This sequence encodes CASSRTGTGEGETQYF. Combining the CDR3 with reference TRBV18 and TRBJ2-5 gives the whole variable domain NAGVMQNPRHLVRRRGQEARLRCSPMKGHSHVYWYRQLPEEGLKFMVYLQKENIIDESGMPKERFSAEFPKEGPSILRIQQVVRGDSAAYFCASSRTGTGEGETQYFGPGTRLLVL.

This clone occurred once. The rearrangement links TRBV5-8 to TRBJ1-1, with 7 bases fitting TRBD1. After removal of 4 bases from V and 4 bases from J, the junction contained 16 bases not matched to a gene. The CDR3 is 17 residues long. Germline CDR1 SGHTS, CDR2 YDEGEE. The CDR3 nucleotides are TGTGCCAGCAGCCAAGGGGACAGTTTAGGATGGGGCACTGAAGCTTTCTTT. Translation gives CASSQGDSLGWGTEAFF.

This clone came up once. The rearrangement links TRBV11-2 to TRBJ2-5; possible D gene TRBD2, 5 bases. The V end lost 1 base, the J end lost 5 bases, and 14 bases lay between the germline ends. The CDR3 has 15 residues. The V gene's germline CDR1 is SGHAT and CDR2 FQNNGV. In DNA, the CDR3 is TGTGCCAGCAGCTTAGTGCGCGGGCGTTTTGAGACCCAGTACTTC. Translated, it gives CASSLVRGRFETQYF.

V gene TRBV18 combines with J gene TRBJ2-7; TRBD1 agrees at 11 bases. With V trimmed by 6 bases and J by 4 bases, 2 bases remained unmatched. The germline V gene encodes CDR1 KGHSH and CDR2 LQKENI. The CDR3 length is 13 residues. The CDR3 nucleotides are TGTGCCAGCTCCGGGACAGGGGGTTACGAGCAGTACTTC. It yields the protein CASSGTGGYEQYF. Using reference TRBV18 and TRBJ2-7 for the parts outside the CDR3, the full variable domain is NAGVMQNPRHLVRRRGQEARLRCSPMKGHSHVYWYRQLPEEGLKFMVYLQKENIIDESGMPKERFSAEFPKEGPSILRIQQVVRGDSAAYFCASSGTGGYEQYFGPGTRLTVT.

V gene TRBV6-6 combines with J gene TRBJ1-1, with D unresolved. V lost 4 bases to trimming and J lost 6 bases, with 9 bases between them. The CDR3 consists of 12 residues. Germline values: CDR1 MNHNY, CDR2 SVGAGI (reference sequence). DNA for the CDR3: TGTGCCAGCAGTTCAAGGAGATCTGAAGCTTTCTTT. It specifies CASSSRRSEAFF.

This clone was counted a single time. This sequence joins TRBV2 and TRBJ2-1; D is possibly TRBD1 (5 bases). The ends were cut back, 4 bases at V and 4 bases at J, with 11 bases in the middle. This CDR3 spans 14 amino acids. Germline loops: CDR1 SNHLY, CDR2 FYNNEI. As DNA, the CDR3 is TGTGCCAGCAGTGGGGCAGGGTTATACAATGAGCAGTTCTTC. This gives the protein CASSGAGLYNEQFF.

The chain has TRBV29-1 and TRBJ2-7; D unclear. Per the germline V gene, CDR1 is SQVTM and CDR2 is ANQGSEA. The CDR3 totals 13 residues. V shed 7 bases and J shed 0 bases, with 13 bases lying between them. CDR3 sequence reads: CSANSDSSYEQYF. The CDR3 region has the DNA TGCAGCGCCAACAGCGATAGCTCCTACGAGCAGTACTTC.

V gene TRBV5-5 combines with J gene TRBJ2-7; possible D gene TRBD1, 5 bases. CDR1 and CDR2 from the germline V gene are SGHKS and YYEKEE (reference sequence). The CDR3 length is 14 residues. V was clipped by 0 bases and J by 3 bases, with 10 bases between them. For the CDR3, the DNA is TGTGCCAGCAGCTTGGACAGGCTAAACTACGAGCAGTACTTC. This encodes CASSLDRLNYEQYF.

V and J are TRBV15 and TRBJ1-5; D is unresolved. From germline, CDR1 is LNHNV and CDR2 YYDKDF (reference sequence). V was shortened by 5 bases and J by 0 bases, with 11 bases between the two germline ends. The CDR3 covers 15 residues. CDR3 protein: CATSRPKYSNQPQHF. Written as DNA, the CDR3 is TGTGCCACCAGCCGACCTAAATATAGCAATCAGCCCCAGCATTTT.

Turning to this clone: The sample has other DNA sequences that encode this CDR3 too. The chain carries TRBV6-4 and TRBJ2-3, with TRBD2 matching 10 bases. Per germline, CDR1 MRHNA and CDR2 SNTAGT. V lost 0 bases and J lost 0; bases outside the gene matches: 0. The CDR3 is 16 amino acids. CDR3 in amino acids: CASSDSAGGSTDTQYF. In DNA form, the CDR3 reads TGTGCCAGCAGTGACTCAGCGGGAGGGAGCACAGATACGCAGTATTTT.

The chain is built from TRBV28 and TRBJ2-6; D is unresolved. The V end was cut by 5 bases, the J end by 4 bases, with 6 bases between. Germline CDR1 is MDHEN and CDR2 is SYDVKM. This CDR3 comprises 13 residues. CDR3 loop: CASSPFGANVLTF. CDR3 DNA sequence: TGTGCCAGCAGTCCATTCGGGGCCAACGTCCTGACTTTC.

V gene TRBV6-5 combines with J gene TRBJ2-1, with D hard to call. The V end lost 4 bases, the J end lost 6 bases, and 7 bases lay between the germline ends. The CDR3 totals 12 residues. CDR1 is MNHEY and CDR2 is SVGAGI in the germline V gene. CDR3 loop: CASSSRINEQFF. The CDR3, as DNA: TGTGCCAGCAGTTCTCGGATCAATGAGCAGTTCTTC.

This clone was counted a single time. The genes are TRBV4-1 and TRBJ2-2, with 8 bases that match TRBD2. Losses at the gene ends were 4 bases for V and 6 bases for J; bases not matched to a gene: 1. The CDR3 runs to 13 residues. Germline CDR1 reads MGHRA; CDR2 reads YSYEKL. The CDR3 sequence: CASSLSGAGELFF. The CDR3 DNA follows: TGCGCCAGCAGCCTTAGCGGGGCCGGGGAGCTGTTTTTT.

This clone turned up a few times. The V gene is TRBV7-2, the J gene TRBJ1-1, with 9 bases identical to TRBD1. The germline V gene encodes CDR1 SGHTA and CDR2 FQGNSA. The CDR3 runs to 15 residues. Trimming removed 1 base from V and 5 bases from J; junction bases left unmatched: 5. As DNA, the CDR3 is TGTGCCAGCAGCTTAGGAGGGACAGGGAGGACTGAAGCTTTCTTT. Protein product: CASSLGGTGRTEAFF. Combining the CDR3 with reference TRBV7-2 and TRBJ1-1 gives the whole variable domain GAGVSQSPSNKVTEKGKDVELRCDPISGHTALYWYRQSLGQGLEFLIYFQGNSAPDKSGLPSDRFSAERTGGSVSTLTIQRTQQEDSAVYLCASSLGGTGRTEAFFGQGTRLTVV.

This clone has only one observation. Additional DNA sequences in this sample encode the identical CDR3. The chain links TRBV19 to TRBJ2-1; TRBD2 matches 14 bases. The junction had 1 base not matched to a gene; V was cut back by 3 bases and J by 6 bases. The CDR3 is 15 residues long. Germline V gene data show CDR1 as LNHDA and CDR2 as SQIVND (reference sequence). CDR3 DNA: TGTGCCAGTAGTATCGGGACTAGCGGGAGCAATGAGCAGTTCTTC. Translation: CASSIGTSGSNEQFF.

J is TRBJ2-7 and V is TRBV11-1; 8 nucleotides line up with TRBD2. Germline CDR1 is SGHAT and CDR2 is FQDESV (reference sequence). CDR3 length equals 16 residues. V trimming: 1 base; J trimming: 7 bases; junction bases outside the gene matches: 12. CDR3 sequence: CASSLGRREVDFEQYF. CDR3 bases: TGTGCCAGCAGCTTAGGCCGGCGGGAGGTGGATTTTGAGCAGTACTTC. Looking up the rest from reference TRBV11-1 and TRBJ2-7 gives the full variable domain: EAEVAQSPRYKITEKSQAVAFWCDPISGHATLYWYRQILGQGPELLVQFQDESVVDDSQLPKDRFSAERLKGVDSTLKIQPAELGDSAMYLCASSLGRREVDFEQYFGPGTRLTVT.

V gene TRBV7-6 combines with J gene TRBJ2-5; D is tentatively TRBD1 or TRBD2 (6 bases each). There are 14 residues in the CDR3. Germline lookup yields CDR1 SGHVS and CDR2 FNYEAQ. V was pared by 2 bases and J by 4 bases, with 11 bases between. CDR3 DNA: TGTGCCAGCAGCTTAACTGGGGGGCCAGAGACCCAGTACTTC. Translating it yields CASSLTGGPETQYF. Looking up the rest from reference TRBV7-6 and TRBJ2-5 gives the full variable domain: GAGVSQSPRYKVTKRGQDVALRCDPISGHVSLYWYRQALGQGPEFLTYFNYEAQQDKSGLPNDRFSAERPEGSISTLTIQRTEQRDSAMYRCASSLTGGPETQYFGPGTRLLVL.

The chain is built from TRBV9 and TRBJ2-3; the match to TRBD2 covers 9 bases. The length of the CDR3 is 17 residues. CDR1 and CDR2 (germline): SGDLS, YYNGEE. Trimming took 4 bases from V and 0 from J; bases not matched to a gene: 9. CDR3 DNA: TGTGCCAGCAGCCGGGCGGGACTAGCATCGAGCACAGATACGCAGTATTTT. It specifies CASSRAGLASSTDTQYF.

This sequence joins TRBV7-2 and TRBJ2-7; TRBD2 matches at 7 bases. CDR3 length: 14 residues. With V trimmed by 1 base and J by 2 bases, 2 bases remained unmatched. CDR1 and CDR2 (germline): SGHTA, FQGNSA. The CDR3 sequence: CASSLGGGTYEQYF. DNA for the CDR3: TGTGCCAGCAGCTTAGGGGGGGGGACCTACGAGCAGTACTTC.

Details on this clone: Other DNA sequences in this specimen translate into the identical CDR3. The rearrangement uses TRBV9 and TRBJ1-2; weak D call: TRBD1 (6 bases). CDR1 and CDR2 (germline): SGDLS, YYNGEE. The ends were cut back, 0 bases at V and 2 bases at J, with 8 bases in the middle. CDR3 size: 14 residues. The CDR3 sequence: CASSVGGGNYGYTF. The CDR3 DNA reads TGTGCCAGCAGCGTAGGAGGGGGGAACTATGGCTACACCTTC.

This clone was detected only once. The chain uses TRBV13 and TRBJ2-2; 7 bases agree with TRBD2. V lost 3 bases, J lost 7 bases, and 5 bases stayed unmatched. CDR3 size: 14 residues. From germline, CDR1 is PRHDT and CDR2 FYEKMQ (reference sequence). The CDR3 sequence is CASSLREKGGELFF. For the CDR3, the DNA is TGTGCCAGCAGCTTGCGGGAGAAGGGCGGGGAGCTGTTTTTT. The full variable domain, its missing parts supplied by reference TRBV13 and TRBJ2-2, is AAGVIQSPRHLIKEKRETATLKCYPIPRHDTVYWYQQGPGQDPQFLISFYEKMQSDKGSIPDRFSAQQFSDYHSELNMSSLELGDSALYFCASSLREKGGELFFGEGSRLTVL.

This clone qualifies as medium-sized. The rearrangement links TRBV30 to TRBJ2-2; 7 positions agree with TRBD1. The trim removed 3 bases at V and 7 bases at J, leaving 11 bases unmatched. Germline-derived CDR1 and CDR2 are GTSNPN and SVGIG (reference sequence). CDR3 length: 15 amino acids. CDR3 amino acids: CAWSDRESDNGELFF. For the CDR3, the DNA is TGTGCCTGGAGCGACAGGGAATCCGACAACGGGGAGCTGTTTTTT.

V gene TRBV28 combines with J gene TRBJ2-7; D is perhaps TRBD1 (6 bases). CDR3 length equals 15 residues. V was trimmed by 5 bases and J by 7 bases, leaving 21 bases between them. Germline CDR1 is MDHEN and CDR2 is SYDVKM. CDR3 DNA: TGTGCCAGCAGTCTCCTACAGGGCTTCCCGGGTGAGCAGTACTTC. Protein product: CASSLLQGFPGEQYF.

The genes are TRBV4-3 and TRBJ2-5; D gene unclear. This CDR3 is 16 amino acids long. CDR1 and CDR2 (germline): LGHNA, YSLEER. The V and J ends lost 0 bases and 5 bases respectively, with 16 bases between them. The CDR3 region has the DNA TGCGCCAGCAGCCAAGACCTCGTCCCCCCCGGGGAGACCCAGTACTTC. Translating gives CASSQDLVPPGETQYF.

The rearrangement joins TRBV7-2 to TRBJ2-3, with 9 bases lining up with TRBD1. The CDR3 length is 15 residues. V gave up 5 bases and J gave up 5 bases; unmatched junction bases: 8. Germline CDR1 SGHTA, CDR2 FQGNSA. Written as DNA, the CDR3 is TGTGCCAGCAGCCCGGGACAGGGAGAGAGAGATACGCAGTATTTT. This codes for CASSPGQGERDTQYF.